Below, one TCR beta chain is given with its context. What it binds is not known. Separate alpha and beta amplification began at the second PCR step. Trimming took 2 bases from V and 5 from J, leaving 9 bases between them. This CDR3 has 13 residues. Germline loops: CDR1 SGHTA, CDR2 FQGNSA. The sample originates from a study of naive and memory T cell subsets. Two oligonucleotides, mixed equimolar, formed the beta constant-region primer covering TRBC1 and TRBC2. The cDNA 3' end received a ligated single-stranded oligonucleotide carrying the SP2 primer and a 12-nucleotide UMI. TCRdb itself ran the UMI-ligation and nested PCR reads through MiXCR, one entry per CDR3 protein. Of around 29,000 distinct CDR3 sequences listed, about 10% are singletons. Study-level points and caveats: In naive cells, over 85% of TCR sequences were seen only once. In CD4 and CD8 cells, diversity dropped from naive through EMRA.

The V and J genes are TRBV7-2 and TRBJ1-2, with D possibly being TRBD1 (5 bases). The sequence derives from a human donor in good health. The sequencing sample was made of effector memory CD4+ T cells from blood. Subset defined: effector memory, CD45RA- CD27-. The CDR3 DNA sequence: TGTGCCAGCAGCTTACCAGGGCCGTATGGCTACACCTTC. Protein sequence: CASSLPGPYGYTF.